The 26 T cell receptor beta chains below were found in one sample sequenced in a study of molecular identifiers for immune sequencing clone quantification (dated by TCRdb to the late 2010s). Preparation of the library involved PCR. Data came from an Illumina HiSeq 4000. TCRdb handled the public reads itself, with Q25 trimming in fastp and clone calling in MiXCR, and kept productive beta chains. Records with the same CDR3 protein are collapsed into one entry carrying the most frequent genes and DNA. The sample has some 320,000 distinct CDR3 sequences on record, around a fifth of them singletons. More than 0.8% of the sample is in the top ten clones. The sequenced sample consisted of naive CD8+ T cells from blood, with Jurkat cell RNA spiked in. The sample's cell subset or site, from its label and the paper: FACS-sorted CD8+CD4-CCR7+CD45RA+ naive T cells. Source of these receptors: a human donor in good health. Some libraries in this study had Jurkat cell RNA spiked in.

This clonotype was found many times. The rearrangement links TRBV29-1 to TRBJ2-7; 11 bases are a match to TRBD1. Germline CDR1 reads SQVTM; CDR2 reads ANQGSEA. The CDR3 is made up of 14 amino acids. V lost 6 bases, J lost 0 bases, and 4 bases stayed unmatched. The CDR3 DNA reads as TGCAGCGTGCACGGACAGGGGGCCTCCTACGAGCAGTACTTC. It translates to CSVHGQGASYEQYF.

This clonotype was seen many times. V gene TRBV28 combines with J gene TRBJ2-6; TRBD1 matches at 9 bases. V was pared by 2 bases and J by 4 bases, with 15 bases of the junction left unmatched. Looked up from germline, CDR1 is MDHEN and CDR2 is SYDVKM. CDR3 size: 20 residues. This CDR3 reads CASSLRRGQGLLSGANVLTF. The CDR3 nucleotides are TGTGCCAGCAGTTTACGGCGCGGACAGGGGTTGCTATCAGGGGCCAACGTCCTGACTTTC.

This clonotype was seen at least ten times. The CDR3: CASSQDRYGANYEQYF. In DNA form, the CDR3 reads TGCGCCAGCAGCCAAGATCGGTACGGGGCTAACTACGAGCAGTACTTC. The V and J genes are TRBV4-3 and TRBJ2-7, with D tentatively TRBD1 or TRBD2 (5 bases each). V was shortened by 0 bases and J by 3 bases, with 15 bases between the two germline ends. The germline V gene encodes CDR1 LGHNA and CDR2 YSLEER. The CDR3 length is 16 residues.

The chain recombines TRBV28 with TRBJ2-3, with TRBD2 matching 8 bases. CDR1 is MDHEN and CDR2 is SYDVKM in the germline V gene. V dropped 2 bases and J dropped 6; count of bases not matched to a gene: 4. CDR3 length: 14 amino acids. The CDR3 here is CASSLSGRVDTQYF. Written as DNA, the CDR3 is TGTGCCAGCAGTTTAAGCGGGAGAGTTGATACGCAGTATTTT.

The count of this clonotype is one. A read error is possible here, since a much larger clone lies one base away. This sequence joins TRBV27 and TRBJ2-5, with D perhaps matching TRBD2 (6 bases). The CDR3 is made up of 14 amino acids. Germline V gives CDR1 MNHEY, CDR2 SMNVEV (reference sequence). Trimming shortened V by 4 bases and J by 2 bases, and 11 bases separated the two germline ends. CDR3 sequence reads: CASSWYSGQETQYF. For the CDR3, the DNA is TGTGCCAGCAGTTGGTATAGCGGACAAGAGACCCAGTACTTC.

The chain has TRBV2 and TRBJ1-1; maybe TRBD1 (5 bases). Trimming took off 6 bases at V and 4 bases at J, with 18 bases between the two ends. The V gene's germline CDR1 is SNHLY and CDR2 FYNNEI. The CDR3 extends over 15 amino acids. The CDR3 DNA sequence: TGTGCCAGCAGGGACACATCGCCGTTTCGCACTGAAGCTTTCTTT. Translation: CASRDTSPFRTEAFF.

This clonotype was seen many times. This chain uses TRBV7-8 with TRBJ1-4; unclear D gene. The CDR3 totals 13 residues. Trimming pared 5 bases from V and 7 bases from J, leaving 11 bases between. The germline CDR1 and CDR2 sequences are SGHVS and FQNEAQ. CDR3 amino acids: CASSPRTGEKLFF. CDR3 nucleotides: TGTGCCAGCAGCCCGAGGACGGGTGAAAAACTGTTTTTT. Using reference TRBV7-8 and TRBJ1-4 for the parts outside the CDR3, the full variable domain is GAGVSQSPRYKVAKRGQDVALRCDPISGHVSLFWYQQALGQGPEFLTYFQNEAQLDKSGLPSDRFFAERPEGSVSTLKIQRTQQEDSAVYLCASSPRTGEKLFFGSGTQLSVL.

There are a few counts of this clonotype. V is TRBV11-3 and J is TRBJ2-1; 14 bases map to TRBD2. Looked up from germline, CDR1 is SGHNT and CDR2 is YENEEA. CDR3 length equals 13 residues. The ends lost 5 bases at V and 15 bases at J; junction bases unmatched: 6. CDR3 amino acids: CASSQGLAGVLFF. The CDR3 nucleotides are TGTGCCAGCAGCCAGGGACTAGCGGGAGTCCTGTTCTTC.

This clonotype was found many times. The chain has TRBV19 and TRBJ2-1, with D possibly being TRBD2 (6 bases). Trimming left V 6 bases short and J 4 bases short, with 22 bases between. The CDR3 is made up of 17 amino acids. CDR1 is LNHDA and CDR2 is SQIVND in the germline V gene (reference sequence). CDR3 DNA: TGTGCCAGTAGCCCCTCCGGTCCACTAGCTGGTTACAATGAGCAGTTCTTC. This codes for CASSPSGPLAGYNEQFF.

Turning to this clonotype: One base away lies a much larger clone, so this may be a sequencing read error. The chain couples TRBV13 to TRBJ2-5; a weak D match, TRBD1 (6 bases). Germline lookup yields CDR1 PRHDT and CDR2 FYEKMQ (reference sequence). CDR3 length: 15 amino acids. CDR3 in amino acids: CVSNYRTAKQETQYF. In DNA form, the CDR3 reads TGTGTCAGCAATTACCGGACAGCCAAACAAGAGACCCAGTACTTC.

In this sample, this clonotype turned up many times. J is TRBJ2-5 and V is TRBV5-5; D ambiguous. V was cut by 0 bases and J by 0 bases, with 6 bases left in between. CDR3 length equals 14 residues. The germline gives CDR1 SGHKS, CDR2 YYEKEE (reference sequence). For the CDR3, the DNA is TGTGCCAGCAGCTTGGTGAATGACCAAGAGACCCAGTACTTC. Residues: CASSLVNDQETQYF.

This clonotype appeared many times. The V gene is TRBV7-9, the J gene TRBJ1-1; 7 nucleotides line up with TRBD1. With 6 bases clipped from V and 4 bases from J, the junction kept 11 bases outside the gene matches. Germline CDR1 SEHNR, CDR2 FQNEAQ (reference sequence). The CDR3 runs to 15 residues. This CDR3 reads CASRDSGGMATEAFF. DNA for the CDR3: TGTGCCAGCAGAGACTCAGGGGGAATGGCCACTGAAGCTTTCTTT.

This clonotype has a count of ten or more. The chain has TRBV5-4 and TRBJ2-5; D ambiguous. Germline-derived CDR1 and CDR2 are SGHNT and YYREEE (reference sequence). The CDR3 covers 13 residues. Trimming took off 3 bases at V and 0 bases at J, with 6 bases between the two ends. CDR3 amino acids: CASSSHNQETQYF. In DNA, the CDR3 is TGTGCCAGCAGCTCGCACAACCAAGAGACCCAGTACTTC.

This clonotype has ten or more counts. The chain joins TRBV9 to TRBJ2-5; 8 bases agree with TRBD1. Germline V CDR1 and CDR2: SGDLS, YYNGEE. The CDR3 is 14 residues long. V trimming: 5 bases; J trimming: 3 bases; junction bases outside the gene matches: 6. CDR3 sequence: CASSQTGGEETQYF. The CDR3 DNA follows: TGTGCCAGCAGTCAAACAGGGGGAGAAGAGACCCAGTACTTC.

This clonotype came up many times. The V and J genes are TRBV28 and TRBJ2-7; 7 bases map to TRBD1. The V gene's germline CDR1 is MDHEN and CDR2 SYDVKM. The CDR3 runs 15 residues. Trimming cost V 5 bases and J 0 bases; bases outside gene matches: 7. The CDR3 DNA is TGTGCCAGCAGTCGCCGACAGGGCGCCTCCTACGAGCAGTACTTC. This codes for CASSRRQGASYEQYF.

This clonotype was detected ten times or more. For the CDR3, the DNA is TGCGCCAGCAGCCAATTCAGGGGGGGAACTGAAGCTTTCTTT. Translating gives CASSQFRGGTEAFF. The rearrangement links TRBV4-3 to TRBJ1-1; 7 nucleotides agree with TRBD1. The CDR3 consists of 14 residues. V lost 2 bases, J lost 5 bases, and 5 bases stayed unmatched. Germline V gives CDR1 LGHNA, CDR2 YSLEER.

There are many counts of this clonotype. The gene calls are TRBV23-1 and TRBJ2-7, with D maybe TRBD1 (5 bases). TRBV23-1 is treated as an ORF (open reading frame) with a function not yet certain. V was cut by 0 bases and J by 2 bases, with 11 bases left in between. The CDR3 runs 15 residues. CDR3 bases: TGCGCCAGCAGTCAATCGAAGCAGGGCCCCTACGAGCAGTACTTC. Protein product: CASSQSKQGPYEQYF.

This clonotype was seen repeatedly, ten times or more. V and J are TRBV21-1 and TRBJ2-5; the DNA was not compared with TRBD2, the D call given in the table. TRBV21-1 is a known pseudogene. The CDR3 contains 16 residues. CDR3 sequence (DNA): TGTGCCAGCAGCAAAAGACTAGCGCGTGCCAGAGAGACCCAGTACTTC. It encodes CASSKRLARARETQYF.

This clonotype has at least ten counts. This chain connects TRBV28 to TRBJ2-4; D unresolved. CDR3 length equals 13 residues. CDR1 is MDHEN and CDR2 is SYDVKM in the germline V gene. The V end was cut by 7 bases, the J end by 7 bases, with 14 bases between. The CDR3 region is CASNGRTFNIQYF. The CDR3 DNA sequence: TGTGCCAGCAATGGAAGGACGTTTAACATTCAGTACTTC.

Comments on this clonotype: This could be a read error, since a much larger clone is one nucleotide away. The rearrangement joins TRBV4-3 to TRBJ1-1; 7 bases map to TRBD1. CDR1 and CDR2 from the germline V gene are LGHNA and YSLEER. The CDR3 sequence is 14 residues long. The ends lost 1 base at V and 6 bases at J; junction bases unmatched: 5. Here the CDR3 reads CASSQVTGEPEAFF. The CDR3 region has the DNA TGCGCCAGCAGCCAAGTTACAGGGGAGCCTGAAGCTTTCTTT.

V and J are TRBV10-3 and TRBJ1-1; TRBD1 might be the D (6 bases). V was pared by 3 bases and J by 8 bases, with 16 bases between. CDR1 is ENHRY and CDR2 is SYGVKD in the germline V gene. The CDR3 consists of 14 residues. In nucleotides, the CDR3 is TGTGCCATCAGTGATGGGACATCTCAAAAGGAAGCTTTCTTT. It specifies CAISDGTSQKEAFF.

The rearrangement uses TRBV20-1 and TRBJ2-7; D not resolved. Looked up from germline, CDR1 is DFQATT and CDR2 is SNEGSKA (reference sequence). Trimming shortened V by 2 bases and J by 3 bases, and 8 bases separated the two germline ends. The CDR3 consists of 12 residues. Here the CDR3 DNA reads TGCAGTGCTAGAATGGGGTACTACGAGCAGTACTTC. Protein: CSARMGYYEQYF.

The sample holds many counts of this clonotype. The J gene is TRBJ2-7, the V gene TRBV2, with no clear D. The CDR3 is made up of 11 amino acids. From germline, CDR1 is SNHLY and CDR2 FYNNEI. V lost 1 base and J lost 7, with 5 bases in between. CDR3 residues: CASSEGLEQYF. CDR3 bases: TGTGCCAGCAGTGAAGGGTTGGAGCAGTACTTC.

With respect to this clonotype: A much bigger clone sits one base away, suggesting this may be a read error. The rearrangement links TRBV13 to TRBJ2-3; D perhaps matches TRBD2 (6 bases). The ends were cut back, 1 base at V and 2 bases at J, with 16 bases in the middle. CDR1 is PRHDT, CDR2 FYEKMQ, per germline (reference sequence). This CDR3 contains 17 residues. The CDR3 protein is CASSLDPPGGFTDTQYF. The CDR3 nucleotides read TGTGCCAGCAGCTTAGACCCGCCCGGGGGATTCACAGATACGCAGTATTTT. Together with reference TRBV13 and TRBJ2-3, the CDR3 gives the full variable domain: AAGVIQSPRHLIKEKRETATLKCYPIPRHDTVYWYQQGPGQDPQFLISFYEKMQSDKGSIPDRFSAQQFSDYHSELNMSSLELGDSALYFCASSLDPPGGFTDTQYFGPGTRLTVL.

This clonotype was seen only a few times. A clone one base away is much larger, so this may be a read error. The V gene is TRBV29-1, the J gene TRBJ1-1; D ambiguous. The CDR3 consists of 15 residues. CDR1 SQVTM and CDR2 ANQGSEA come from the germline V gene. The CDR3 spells CSVAEGPDLGTEASF. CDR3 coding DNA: TGCAGCGTTGCAGAGGGTCCGGACCTGGGCACTGAAGCTTCCTTT.

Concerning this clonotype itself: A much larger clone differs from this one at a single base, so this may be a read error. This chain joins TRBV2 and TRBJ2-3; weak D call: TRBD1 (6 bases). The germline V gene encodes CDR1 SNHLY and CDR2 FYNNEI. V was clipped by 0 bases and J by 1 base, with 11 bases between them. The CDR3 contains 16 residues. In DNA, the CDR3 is TGTGCCAGCAGTGAAGCCTGGGGGCCCGGCACAGATACGCAGTATTTT. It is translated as CASSEAWGPGTDTQYF.